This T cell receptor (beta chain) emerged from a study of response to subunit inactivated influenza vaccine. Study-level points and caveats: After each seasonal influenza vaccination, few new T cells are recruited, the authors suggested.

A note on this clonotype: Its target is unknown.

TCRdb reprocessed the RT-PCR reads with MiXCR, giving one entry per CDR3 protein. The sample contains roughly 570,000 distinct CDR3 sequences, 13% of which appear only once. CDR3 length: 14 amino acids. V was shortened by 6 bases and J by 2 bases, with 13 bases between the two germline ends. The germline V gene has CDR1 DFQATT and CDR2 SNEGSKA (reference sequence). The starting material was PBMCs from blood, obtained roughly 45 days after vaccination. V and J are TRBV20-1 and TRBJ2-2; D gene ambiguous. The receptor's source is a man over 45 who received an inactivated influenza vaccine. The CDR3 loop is CSAYRAPNTGELFF. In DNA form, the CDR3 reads TGCAGTGCCTACCGGGCCCCTAACACCGGGGAGCTGTTTTTT.